The 3 T cell receptor beta chains below all came from one sample that was sequenced in a study of cytomegalovirus exposure and HLA in healthy donors. Primers included in the PCR were 60 Vbeta and 13 Jbeta primers. TCRdb's table, derived via immunoSEQ multiplex PCR, lists solely in-frame clones and lacks some. The sample comprises roughly 180,000 clones, 79% of which are singletons, and roughly 1.4% rests with the top ten. Sample: PBMCs. The source of these receptors is a girl between 10 and 17 years old in good health and CMV-seropositive.

V and J are TRBV2 and TRBJ1-6; TRBD1 matches 10 bases. This CDR3 is built from 16 residues. V lost 4 bases, J lost 4 bases, and 4 bases stayed unmatched. Germline values: CDR1 SNHLY, CDR2 FYNNEI. The CDR3 bases are TGTGCCAGCAGTGCGACAGGGGGCCCTTATAATTCACCCCTCCACTTT. This sequence encodes CASSATGGPYNSPLHF.

V gene TRBV6-1 combines with J gene TRBJ2-3; 13 bases align to TRBD2. The germline CDR1 and CDR2 sequences are MNHNS and SASEGT. The J segment lost 7 bases and the V segment lost 4 bases, leaving 5 bases of the junction unmatched. This CDR3 region has 15 residues. CDR3 DNA: TGTGCCAGCAGTGCACTAGCGGGGGGGCTCAATACGCAGTATTTT. This gives the protein CASSALAGGLNTQYF.

The V and J genes are TRBV6-1 and TRBJ2-2; the match to TRBD1 covers 9 bases. The CDR3 sequence is 15 residues long. Trimming at V came to 5 bases and at J to 6 bases, leaving 7 bases not matched to a gene. In germline, CDR1 is MNHNS, CDR2 SASEGT. The CDR3 DNA reads as TGTGCCAGCAGTACGGGGGACAGGGATGCCGGGGAGCTGTTTTTT. Protein: CASSTGDRDAGELFF.